This entry concerns a single T cell receptor beta chain. The antigen remains unidentified. These data come from a study of OX40 agonist ivuxolimab in advanced cancers. About the research overall: Clinicians treated patients with ivuxolimab, an agonistic anti-OX40 (CD134) antibody. With a range of roughly 20 to 79, age averaged 60 years, and roughly 80% were male. Study-level results: Among the nonresponders, some also had low normalized T-cell clonal expansion.

Exclusion of a patient followed from autoimmune disease history or systemic immunosuppression. Data came from immunoSEQ multiplex PCR; TCRdb stores just in-frame clones and leaves some out. Of 57,000 or so clones detected, less than 90% appear once; the ten largest clones hold roughly 3.4%. The TCR was taken from an adult with an advanced solid tumor such as melanoma, head and neck, liver or kidney cancer. Here the sequenced sample was CD4+ or CD8+ T cells sorted from blood, taken in a trial of the OX40 agonist ivuxolimab.

The CDR3 is CASSRTRWTSGGGTDTQYF. The CDR3 bases are TGCGCCAGCAGCCGAACCCGATGGACTAGCGGGGGGGGCACAGATACGCAGTATTTT. The chain joins TRBV4-1 to TRBJ2-3, with 15 bases identical to TRBD2. The CDR3 has 19 residues. The V gene's germline CDR1 is MGHRA and CDR2 YSYEKL. The junction had 9 bases not matched to a gene; V was cut back by 4 bases and J by 1 base.